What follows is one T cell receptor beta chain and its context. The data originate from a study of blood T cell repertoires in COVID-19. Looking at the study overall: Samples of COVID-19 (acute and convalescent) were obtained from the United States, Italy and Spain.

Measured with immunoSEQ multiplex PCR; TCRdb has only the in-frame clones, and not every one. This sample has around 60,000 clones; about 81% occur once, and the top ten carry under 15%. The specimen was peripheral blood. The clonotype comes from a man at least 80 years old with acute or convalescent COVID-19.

DNA of the CDR3: TGTGCCAGCAGCGAGCCGGGACAAGCTTACAATGAGCAGTTCTTC. The encoded protein is CASSEPGQAYNEQFF. The V and J genes are TRBV5-8 and TRBJ2-1; TRBD1 might be the D (6 bases). V lost 4 bases and J lost 4, with 15 bases in between. The germline CDR1 and CDR2 sequences are SGHTS and YDEGEE. The CDR3 sequence is 15 residues long.